These T cell receptor beta chains were read from a single sample in a study of cytomegalovirus exposure and HLA in healthy donors. This table comes from immunoSEQ multiplex PCR, and its TCRdb copy is limited to in-frame clones, with some not included. The sample has over 100,000 clones; roughly three fifths are singletons. Sequenced: PBMCs. The receptors derive from a man aged 35 to 55 in good health and CMV-seropositive. Each CDR3 is given with its conserved first and last residue. D genes are given only for firm matches. Some rows mark clone size as missing; the rest say once, few, many or name a class of expanded clone.

>.|TRBD1|TRBJ2-1|TRBV28
TGTGCCAGCAGTTTTTCGGACAGGGGGTACAATGAGCAGTTCTTC
CASSFSDRGYNEQFF
>.|.|TRBJ2-7|TRBV9
TGTGCCAGCAGCGCCGAGGGTCAGCAGTACTTC
CASSAEGQQYF
>.|TRBD1|TRBJ2-2|TRBV5-1
TGCGCCAGCAGCCGGGGACAGCAGACCGGGGAGCTGTTTTTT
CASSRGQQTGELFF
>.|TRBD2|TRBJ2-5|TRBV7-2
TGTGCCAGCAGCCCCTCGGGACTAGCGGGAGTAGGGACCCAGTACTTC
CASSPSGLAGVGTQYF
>.|.|TRBJ1-1|TRBV5-1
TGCGCCAGCAGCTCGGGGACTTTACGGAACACTGAAGCTTTCTTT
CASSSGTLRNTEAFF
>.|.|TRBJ2-2|TRBV9
TGTGCCAGCAGCTCTAACGAGGAGCTGTTTTTT
CASSSNEELFF
>.|TRBD1|TRBJ1-2|TRBV6-1
TGTGCCAGCAGAAAACAGGGGAATGGGCCGGCTGGCTACACCTTC
CASRKQGNGPAGYTF
>.|.|TRBJ2-3|TRBV2
TGTGCCAGCAGTTCACAGGGATTAGGGGAGTATTTT
CASSSQGLGEYF
>.|TRBD1|TRBJ1-2|TRBV19
TGTGCCAGTAGTAGAGGGACAGGCAACTATGGCTACACCTTC
CASSRGTGNYGYTF
>.|TRBD1|TRBJ2-7|TRBV6-1
TGTGCCAGCAGTGAAGCTCCCAGGGGGCACTACGAGCAGTACTTC
CASSEAPRGHYEQYF
>.|.|TRBJ1-6|TRBV2
TGTGCCAGCACCGCGGAAAGCGCCGCCGGGGGGATATCGTCCCTCCACTTT
CASTAESAAGGISSLHF
>.|TRBD1|TRBJ1-4|TRBV27
TGTGCCAGCAGACGGACAGGGGGCAGACGCGGTGAAAAACTGTTTTTT
CASRRTGGRRGEKLFF
>once|TRBD2|TRBJ2-2|TRBV5-4
TGTGCCAGCAGCAGGGGGACTAGCGGCCCTATGGGCACCGGGGAGCTGTTTTTT
CASSRGTSGPMGTGELFF
>.|.|TRBJ2-7|TRBV25-1
TGTGCCAGCAGTGAAGCAGGGATCAGCTACGAGCAGTACTTC
CASSEAGISYEQYF
>few|.|TRBJ2-3|TRBV30
TGTGCCATCCGCGCCGAGGGGGACCCAACAGATACGCAGTATTTT
CAIRAEGDPTDTQYF
>few|.|TRBJ2-3|TRBV27
TGTGCCAGCAGTTTAATGGGCGCCACAGATACGCAGTATTTT
CASSLMGATDTQYF
>.|.|TRBJ1-2|TRBV5-6
TGTGCCAGCAGCTGGCAGGACAGCCCTCGATCCTATGGCTACACCTTC
CASSWQDSPRSYGYTF
>.|.|TRBJ1-2|TRBV29-1
TGCAGCGTTGAAGATCCCGTAGCAATTTATGGCTACACCTTC
CSVEDPVAIYGYTF
>.|.|TRBJ1-5|TRBV6-1
TGTGCCAGCATTCGAGGTGGTGGTAGCAATCAGCCCCAGCATTTT
CASIRGGGSNQPQHF
>.|TRBD1|TRBJ1-1|TRBV10-3
TGTGCCGCACAGGGGCCCGCGGACACTGAAGCTTTCTTT
CAAQGPADTEAFF
>.|TRBD1|TRBJ1-2|TRBV14
TGTGCCAGCAGCCAAGATCGGGACAGTACCTATGGCTACACCTTC
CASSQDRDSTYGYTF
>.|TRBD1|TRBJ2-7|TRBV19
TGTGCCAGTAGTGTAAATTCCGGGACAGCAAGTTACGAGCAGTACTTC
CASSVNSGTASYEQYF
>.|.|TRBJ2-1|TRBV19
TGTGCCAGTAGTATAGTTAGGGGAGGAACCTACAATGAGCAGTTCTTC
CASSIVRGGTYNEQFF
>.|.|TRBJ2-7|TRBV11-2
TGTGCCAGCAGCTTATCGACCGGGAGCTCCTACGAGCAGTACTTC
CASSLSTGSSYEQYF
>.|.|TRBJ1-5|TRBV7-2
TGTGCCAGCAGCTTAGTGGACACCCCTTACGCACCCCAGCATTTT
CASSLVDTPYAPQHF
>.|TRBD2|TRBJ2-1|TRBV19
TGTGCCAGCGGACTAGCGGGCTCCTACAATGAGCAGTTCTTC
CASGLAGSYNEQFF
>.|.|TRBJ2-2|TRBV10-3
TGTGCCATCAGTGACGAGACTAGACCCGGGGAGCTGTTTTTT
CAISDETRPGELFF
>.|.|TRBJ2-5|TRBV11-2
TGTGCCAGCAGCTTACAGGGTCTCCAAGAGACCCAGTACTTC
CASSLQGLQETQYF
>.|TRBD1|TRBJ2-7|TRBV11-1
TGTGCCAGCAGCTTCTTGGCACAGGGGGCCTCCGAGCAGTACTTC
CASSFLAQGASEQYF
>.|.|TRBJ2-1|TRBV9
TGTGCCAGCAGCGTAGGAGAGCGGCACGGGAATGAGCAGTTCTTC
CASSVGERHGNEQFF
>.|.|TRBJ1-1|TRBV10-2
TGCGCCAGCACCCACCAGGGCAGCAAGAACACTGAAGCTTTCTTT
CASTHQGSKNTEAFF
>.|.|TRBJ2-3|TRBV7-2
TGTGCCAGCAGCCTCACAGATACGCAGTATTTT
CASSLTDTQYF
>.|.|TRBJ2-2|TRBV19
TGTGCCAGTAGAAAAACTTTGGACACCGGGGAGCTGTTTTTT
CASRKTLDTGELFF
>.|.|TRBJ2-1|TRBV6-5
TGTGCCAGCAGCCTTCAGGGCAATGAGCAGTTCTTC
CASSLQGNEQFF
>.|.|TRBJ1-1|TRBV6-5
TGTGCCAGCAGTTACTCCAAGAACACTGAAGCTTTCTTT
CASSYSKNTEAFF
>few|.|TRBJ1-2|TRBV30
TGTGCCTGGAGTCATGGACAGTTCAACTATGGCTACACCTTC
CAWSHGQFNYGYTF
>.|TRBD1|TRBJ1-2|TRBV7-8
TGTGCCAGCAGCTTAGCGATCCTAGGACAGGGGGCGCGTGGCTACACCTTC
CASSLAILGQGARGYTF
>few|.|TRBJ1-3|TRBV19
TGTGCCAGCAAAAGACAGGACTCTGGAAACACCATATATTTT
CASKRQDSGNTIYF
>.|.|TRBJ2-1|TRBV14
TGTGCCAGCAAAAAACTAAACTACAATGAGCAGTTCTTC
CASKKLNYNEQFF
>once|TRBD1|TRBJ1-6|TRBV18
TGTGCCAGCTCACCCCAAGGACAGGGGGCAGCAGGATCACCCCTCCACTTT
CASSPQGQGAAGSPLHF
>.|TRBD1|TRBJ1-5|TRBV27
TGTGCCAGCAGTCGGGACAGGAATCAGCCCCAGCATTTT
CASSRDRNQPQHF
>few|.|TRBJ2-1|TRBV5-1
TGCGCCAGCAGCGCCCCGGGACGGGACTTGTCGAATGCTGAGCAGTTCTTC
CASSAPGRDLSNAEQFF
>.|.|TRBJ2-7|TRBV5-1
TGCGCCAGCAGCTTGGGACAGGTCCATGACCCGGGATACTTC
CASSLGQVHDPGYF
>.|.|TRBJ1-5|TRBV27
TGTGCCAGCAGTGAGTTCAGCAATCAGCCCCAGCATTTT
CASSEFSNQPQHF
>.|TRBD1|TRBJ1-6|TRBV29-1
TGCAGCGTTGAAGATGGGGACAGCTTCACTAATTCACCCCTCCACTTT
CSVEDGDSFTNSPLHF